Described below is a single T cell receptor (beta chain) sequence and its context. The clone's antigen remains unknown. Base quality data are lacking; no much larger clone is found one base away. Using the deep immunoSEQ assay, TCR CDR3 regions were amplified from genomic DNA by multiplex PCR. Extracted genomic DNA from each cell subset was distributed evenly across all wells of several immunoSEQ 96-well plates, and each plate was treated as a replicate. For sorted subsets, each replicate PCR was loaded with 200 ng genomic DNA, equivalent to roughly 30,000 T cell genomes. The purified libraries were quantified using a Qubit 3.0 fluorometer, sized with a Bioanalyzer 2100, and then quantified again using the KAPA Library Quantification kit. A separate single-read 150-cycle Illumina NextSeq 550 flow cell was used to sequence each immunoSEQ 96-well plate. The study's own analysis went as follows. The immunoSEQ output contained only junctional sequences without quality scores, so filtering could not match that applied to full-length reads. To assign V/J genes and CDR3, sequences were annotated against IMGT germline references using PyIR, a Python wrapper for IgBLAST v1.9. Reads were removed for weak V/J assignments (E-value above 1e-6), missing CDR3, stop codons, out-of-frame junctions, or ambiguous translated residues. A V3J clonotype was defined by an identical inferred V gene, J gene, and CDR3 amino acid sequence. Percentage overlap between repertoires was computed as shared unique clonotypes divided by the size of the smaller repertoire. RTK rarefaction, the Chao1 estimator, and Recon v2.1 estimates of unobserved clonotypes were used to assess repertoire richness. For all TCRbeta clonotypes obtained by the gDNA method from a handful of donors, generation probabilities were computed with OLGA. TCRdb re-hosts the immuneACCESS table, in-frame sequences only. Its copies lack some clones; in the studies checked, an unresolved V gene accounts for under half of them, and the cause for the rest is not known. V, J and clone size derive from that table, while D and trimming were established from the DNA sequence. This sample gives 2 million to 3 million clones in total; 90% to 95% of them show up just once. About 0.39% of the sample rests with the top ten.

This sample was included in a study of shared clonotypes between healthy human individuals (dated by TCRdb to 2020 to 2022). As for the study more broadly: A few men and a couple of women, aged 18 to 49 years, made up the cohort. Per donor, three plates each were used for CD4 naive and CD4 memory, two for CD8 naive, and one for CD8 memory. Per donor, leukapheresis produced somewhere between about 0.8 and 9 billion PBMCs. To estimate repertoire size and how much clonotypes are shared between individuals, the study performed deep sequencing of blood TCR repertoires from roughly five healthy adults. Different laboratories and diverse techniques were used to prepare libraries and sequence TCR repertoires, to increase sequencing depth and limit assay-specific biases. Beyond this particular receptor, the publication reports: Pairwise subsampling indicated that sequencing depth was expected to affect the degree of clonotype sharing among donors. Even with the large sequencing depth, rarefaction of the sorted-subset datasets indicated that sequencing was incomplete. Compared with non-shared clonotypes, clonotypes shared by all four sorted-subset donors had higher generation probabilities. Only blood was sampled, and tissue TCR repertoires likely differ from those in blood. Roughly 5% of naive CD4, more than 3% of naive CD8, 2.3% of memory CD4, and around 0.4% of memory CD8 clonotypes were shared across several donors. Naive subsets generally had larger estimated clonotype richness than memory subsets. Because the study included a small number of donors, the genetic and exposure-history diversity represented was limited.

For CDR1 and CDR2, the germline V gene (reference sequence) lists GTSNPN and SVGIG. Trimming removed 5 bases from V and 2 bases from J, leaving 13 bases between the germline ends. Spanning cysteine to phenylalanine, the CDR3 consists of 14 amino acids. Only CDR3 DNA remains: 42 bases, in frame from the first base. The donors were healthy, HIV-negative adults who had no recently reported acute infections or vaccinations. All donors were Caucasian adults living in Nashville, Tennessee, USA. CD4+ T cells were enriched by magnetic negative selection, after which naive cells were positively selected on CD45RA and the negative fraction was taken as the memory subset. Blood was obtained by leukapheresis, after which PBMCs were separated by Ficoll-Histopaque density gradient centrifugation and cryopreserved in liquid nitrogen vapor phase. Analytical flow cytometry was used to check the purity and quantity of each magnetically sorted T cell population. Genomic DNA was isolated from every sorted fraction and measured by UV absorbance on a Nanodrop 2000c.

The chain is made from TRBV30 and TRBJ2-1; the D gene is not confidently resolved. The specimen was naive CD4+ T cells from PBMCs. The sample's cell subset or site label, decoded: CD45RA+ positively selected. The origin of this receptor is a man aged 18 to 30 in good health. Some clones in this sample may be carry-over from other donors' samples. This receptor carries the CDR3 CAWGLVRTYNEQFF. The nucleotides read TGTGCCTGGGGCTTAGTACGGACCTACAATGAGCAGTTCTTC. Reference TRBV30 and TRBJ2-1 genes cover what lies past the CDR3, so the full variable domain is SQTIHQWPATLVQPVGSPLSLECTVEGTSNPNLYWYRQAAGRGLQLLFYSVGIGQISSEVPQNLSASRPQDRQFILSSKKLLLSDSGFYLCAWGLVRTYNEQFFGPGTRLTVL.